Here is one TCR beta chain with its context. These data come from a study of T cell responses to AZD1222 COVID-19 vaccine. Assay: immunoSEQ multiplex PCR; the TCRdb copy retains only in-frame clones and omits some. This sample has more than 95,000 clones, with 85% to 90% found just once. Trimming shortened V by 4 bases and J by 0 bases, and 12 bases separated the two germline ends. The CDR3 contains 15 residues. Germline lookup yields CDR1 SGHRS and CDR2 YFSETQ. V and J are TRBV5-1 and TRBJ2-3, with D perhaps assigned TRBD1 or TRBD2 (5 bases each). Sample: peripheral blood, taken on day 0 of AZD1222 vaccination. This sequence was found in an adult in good health. CDR3 coding DNA: TGCGCCAGCAGCCTCCGGGACGGGAGCACAGATACGCAGTATTTT. Protein product: CASSLRDGSTDTQYF.